This TCR beta chain emerged from a study of blood T cell repertoires in COVID-19. Participants had their cohort set by participant-reported clinical history. With 7 bases clipped from V and 11 bases from J, the junction kept 13 bases outside the gene matches. CDR1 SGHRS and CDR2 YFSETQ come from the germline V gene. The CDR3 runs to 13 residues. TCRdb's table, derived via immunoSEQ multiplex PCR, lists solely in-frame clones and lacks some. The table lists about 310,000 clones, roughly 87% of them singletons. The source of this sequence is a woman aged 18 to 35 who had recovered from COVID-19. This sequence joins TRBV5-1 and TRBJ1-1; 8 nucleotides align to TRBD1. The sequenced sample consisted of PBMCs or T cells enriched from blood (not recorded which). In nucleotides, the CDR3 is TGCGCCAGCTCCAGGACAGGGCTAAATGAGGCTTTCTTT. Amino acids: CASSRTGLNEAFF.